The 27 T cell receptor beta chains below were found in one sample sequenced in a study of T cell changes during pregnancy in multiple sclerosis. Here immunoSEQ multiplex PCR was the method, and the copy in TCRdb shows in-frame clones only, minus some. The sample records roughly 22,000 clones, roughly 92% being singletons. The starting material was CD4+ T cells from peripheral blood mononuclear cells, obtained after pregnancy. Source of these receptors: a female donor in good health, enrolled as a control in a pregnancy study.

V gene TRBV5-6 combines with J gene TRBJ1-6, with D perhaps TRBD1 (5 bases). The CDR3 has 14 residues. The V and J ends lost 2 bases and 7 bases respectively, with 10 bases between them. Germline lookup yields CDR1 SGHDT and CDR2 YYEEEE. CDR3 region: CASSFMGQNSPLHF. Written as DNA, the CDR3 is TGTGCCAGCAGCTTTATGGGGCAGAATTCACCCCTCCACTTT.

The chain recombines TRBV30 with TRBJ1-6, with D tentatively TRBD1 (6 bases). The germline gives CDR1 GTSNPN, CDR2 SVGIG (reference sequence). V lost 0 bases to trimming and J lost 9 bases, with 15 bases between them. This CDR3 contains 15 residues. DNA for the CDR3: TGTGCCTGGAGTGTACCTGACAGGCGCGCTTCACCCCTCCACTTT. Its translation is CAWSVPDRRASPLHF.

In this sample, this clone turned up a few times. V usage is TRBV20-1 and J usage is TRBJ1-1; 7 nucleotides line up with TRBD1. V shed 1 base, J shed 12 bases, and the junction held 5 bases outside the gene matches. Germline V gene sequence: CDR1 DFQATT, CDR2 SNEGSKA (reference sequence). This CDR3 is built from 11 residues. The CDR3 coding sequence is TGCAGTGCTAGAGGGGGCAGGGGGTCTTTCTTT. This gives the protein CSARGGRGSFF.

This clone occurred once. The rearrangement uses TRBV28 and TRBJ1-1, with D hard to call. The germline CDR1 and CDR2 sequences are MDHEN and SYDVKM. This CDR3 has 11 amino acids. V lost 9 bases to trimming and J lost 7 bases, with 12 bases between them. The CDR3 coding sequence is TGTGCCAGTGATTACAGAGATGAAGCTTTCTTT. It encodes CASDYRDEAFF. Filled out from reference TRBV28 and TRBJ1-1, the complete variable domain reads DVKVTQSSRYLVKRTGEKVFLECVQDMDHENMFWYRQDPGLGLRLIYFSYDVKMKEKGDIPEGYSVSREKKERFSLILESASTNQTSMYLCASDYRDEAFFGQGTRLTVV.

The CDR3 coding sequence is TGTGCCAGCAGCCAAGATAGCGGGAGGGCCAGTAGGCAGTTCTTC. This gives the protein CASSQDSGRASRQFF. The V gene is TRBV14, the J gene TRBJ2-1; 11 nucleotides match TRBD2. The V gene end was trimmed by 0 bases and the J gene end by 12 bases; junction bases not matched to a gene: 7. The CDR3 spans 15 residues. Germline V gene sequence: CDR1 SGHDN, CDR2 FVKESK.

This clone has just one count. The CDR3 loop reads CASSPTGLSGNEQFF. DNA of the CDR3: TGTGCCAGCAGTCCTACAGGGCTTTCCGGGAATGAGCAGTTCTTC. V is TRBV2 and J is TRBJ2-1, with D possibly TRBD1 on 6 matching bases. The CDR3 runs to 15 residues. The V end was cut by 5 bases, the J end by 7 bases, with 18 bases between. The V gene's germline CDR1 is SNHLY and CDR2 FYNNEI.

CDR3 DNA: TGCGCCAGCAGCCGTACAGAAGAGGGCACTGAAGCTTTCTTT. Amino acid sequence: CASSRTEEGTEAFF. This chain connects TRBV4-1 to TRBJ1-1, with unresolved D. The germline gives CDR1 MGHRA, CDR2 YSYEKL. Trimming removed 4 bases at V and 4 bases at J, with 13 bases between. The CDR3 loop spans 14 amino acids.

The chain links TRBV6-5 to TRBJ1-6; D not resolved. The CDR3 runs 13 residues. Germline V gene data show CDR1 as MNHEY and CDR2 as SVGAGI. Trimming pared 10 bases from V and 7 bases from J, leaving 14 bases between. DNA of the CDR3: TGTGCCACCCGACCGGGGTTCAATTCACCCCTCCACTTT. Its protein is CATRPGFNSPLHF.

This rearrangement joins TRBV4-2 to TRBJ2-1, with 10 bases aligning to TRBD2. Germline loops: CDR1 LGHNA, CDR2 YNFKEQ. This CDR3 is built from 12 residues. The J segment lost 12 bases and the V segment lost 4 bases, leaving 3 bases of the junction unmatched. The CDR3 region is CASSPVAGGQFF. In DNA form, the CDR3 reads TGTGCCAGCAGCCCAGTAGCGGGGGGGCAGTTCTTC.

The rearrangement uses TRBV19 and TRBJ2-5; D call uncertain. Germline V gene sequence: CDR1 LNHDA, CDR2 SQIVND (reference sequence). The V end lost 3 bases, the J end lost 1 base, and 3 bases lay between the germline ends. The CDR3 runs 12 residues. CDR3 in DNA: TGTGCCAGTAGTATGGCCCAAGAGACCCAGTACTTC. It encodes CASSMAQETQYF.

V and J are TRBV4-2 and TRBJ2-7; TRBD2 matches at 10 bases. The trim removed 0 bases at V and 3 bases at J, leaving 11 bases unmatched. Germline loops: CDR1 LGHNA, CDR2 YNFKEQ. CDR3 length equals 18 residues. DNA for the CDR3: TGTGCCAGCAGCCAAGAACTAGCGGGATGGGGGGTCGGCTACGAGCAGTACTTC. It is translated as CASSQELAGWGVGYEQYF.

The CDR3 region has the DNA TGTGCCAGCAGCTTAGTATTGGCTACGGGGTCCCAGTACTTC. Translating gives CASSLVLATGSQYF. This chain uses TRBV7-6 with TRBJ2-5, with D possibly TRBD2 on 5 matching bases. The V end was cut by 1 base, the J end by 9 bases, with 15 bases between. This CDR3 is built from 14 residues. Germline CDR1 reads SGHVS; CDR2 reads FNYEAQ.

The chain recombines TRBV4-3 with TRBJ1-6; tentative D call: TRBD1 (5 bases). The CDR3 has 14 residues. Trimming took off 5 bases at V and 9 bases at J, with 14 bases between the two ends. Germline assignment: CDR1 LGHNA and CDR2 YSLEER. DNA of the CDR3: TGCGCCAGCAGCAGGGATGCAGGGCTTTCACCCCTCCACTTT. Its translation is CASSRDAGLSPLHF.

The chain joins TRBV25-1 to TRBJ1-2; the D is unclear. CDR3 length: 13 amino acids. Trimming shortened V by 2 bases and J by 3 bases, and 7 bases separated the two germline ends. CDR1 is MGHDK and CDR2 is SYGVNS in the germline V gene. CDR3 DNA: TGTGCCAGCAGTGAAGGGAGCGACTATGGCTACACCTTC. It codes for CASSEGSDYGYTF.

This CDR3 reads CASSLTRYNEQFF. For the CDR3, the DNA is TGCGCCAGCAGCTTGACAAGATACAATGAGCAGTTCTTC. The chain links TRBV5-1 to TRBJ2-1; no clear D. Germline V lookup: CDR1 SGHRS, CDR2 YFSETQ. This CDR3 has 13 amino acids. V was trimmed by 1 base and J by 4 bases, leaving 6 bases between them.

The chain couples TRBV7-3 to TRBJ2-3; D remains unclear. V gave up 11 bases and J gave up 1 base, with 10 bases separating them. The CDR3 is made up of 12 amino acids. Germline V CDR1 and CDR2: SGHTA, FQGTGA. CDR3 bases: TGTGCCCCCCCTTCGGGCACAGATACGCAGTATTTT. Its translation: CAPPSGTDTQYF.

The rearrangement joins TRBV28 to TRBJ2-2; 12 bases line up with TRBD2. CDR1 and CDR2 from the germline V gene are MDHEN and SYDVKM. V lost 5 bases and J lost 6; bases outside the gene matches: 1. The CDR3 is 14 residues long. For the CDR3, the DNA is TGTGCCAGCAGTCCTAGCGGGAGGGCCGGGGAGCTGTTTTTT. Translating gives CASSPSGRAGELFF.

The chain recombines TRBV10-1 with TRBJ2-7; 8 bases match TRBD1. This CDR3 is 14 amino acids long. The V and J ends lost 6 bases and 6 bases, in that order; junction bases with no gene match: 10. Germline CDR1 reads WNHNN; CDR2 reads SYGVQD (reference sequence). In nucleotides, the CDR3 is TGCGCCAGCAGGGGTGGGGACAGGTTTCGCGAGCAGTACTTC. This gives the protein CASRGGDRFREQYF.

The rearrangement uses TRBV5-1 and TRBJ1-1; D gene uncertain. This CDR3 is built from 13 residues. Trimming took off 0 bases at V and 2 bases at J, with 5 bases between the two ends. Germline V gives CDR1 SGHRS, CDR2 YFSETQ. The CDR3 is CASSLGPNTEAFF. DNA for the CDR3: TGCGCCAGCAGCTTGGGGCCCAACACTGAAGCTTTCTTT.

The chain uses TRBV7-2 and TRBJ2-4; a weak D match, TRBD1 (6 bases). V was clipped by 5 bases and J by 9 bases, with 20 bases between them. Germline loops: CDR1 SGHTA, CDR2 FQGNSA. The CDR3 contains 15 residues. The CDR3 reads CASSPRTVRSSIQYF. The DNA of the CDR3 is TGTGCCAGCAGCCCGAGGACAGTTCGAAGTTCCATTCAGTACTTC. Looking up the rest from reference TRBV7-2 and TRBJ2-4 gives the full variable domain: GAGVSQSPSNKVTEKGKDVELRCDPISGHTALYWYRQSLGQGLEFLIYFQGNSAPDKSGLPSDRFSAERTGGSVSTLTIQRTQQEDSAVYLCASSPRTVRSSIQYFGAGTRLSVL.

This sequence joins TRBV29-1 and TRBJ1-3; no reliable D call. The V end was cut by 3 bases, the J end by 3 bases, with 9 bases between. Germline-derived CDR1 and CDR2 are SQVTM and ANQGSEA. This CDR3 has 13 residues. The CDR3 region is CSVESGFGNTIYF. CDR3 DNA sequence: TGCAGCGTTGAGTCCGGGTTTGGAAACACCATATATTTT.

CDR3 in amino acids: CASSSLAGGGEQYF. In DNA form, the CDR3 reads TGTGCCAGCAGCTCCCTAGCGGGAGGCGGCGAGCAGTACTTC. V usage is TRBV11-3 and J usage is TRBJ2-7; 11 positions agree with TRBD2. The germline V gene has CDR1 SGHNT and CDR2 YENEEA. This CDR3 region has 14 residues. V lost 4 bases, J lost 6 bases, and 5 bases stayed unmatched.

The table lists this clone with a count of one. V usage is TRBV5-1 and J usage is TRBJ2-3, with 15 bases matching TRBD2. Germline loops: CDR1 SGHRS, CDR2 YFSETQ. J lost 3 bases, V lost 2 bases, and 4 bases had no gene match. There are 17 residues in the CDR3. The CDR3 DNA is TGCGCCAGCAGCTTAGGGACTAGCGGGGGGACGACAGATACGCAGTATTTT. Protein sequence: CASSLGTSGGTTDTQYF.

The rearrangement links TRBV6-6 to TRBJ2-3; perhaps TRBD1 as D (5 bases). The germline gives CDR1 MNHNY, CDR2 SVGAGI (reference sequence). Trimming removed 7 bases at V and 3 bases at J, with 17 bases between. The CDR3 runs 15 residues. The CDR3 DNA reads TGTGCCAGCAATACAGGAGCAGGGTTGACAGATACGCAGTATTTT. Translating gives CASNTGAGLTDTQYF.

This chain joins TRBV27 and TRBJ1-2, with a possible D match to TRBD1 (5 bases). CDR1 and CDR2 from the germline V gene are MNHEY and SMNVEV (reference sequence). V was clipped by 7 bases and J by 2 bases, with 8 bases between them. This CDR3 has 12 amino acids. CDR3 region: CASKNRNYGYTF. CDR3 in DNA: TGTGCCAGCAAGAACAGGAACTATGGCTACACCTTC.

This chain links TRBV4-2 with TRBJ2-7; the match to TRBD2 covers 7 bases. The CDR3 is 15 residues long. In germline, CDR1 is LGHNA, CDR2 YNFKEQ. With 0 bases clipped from V and 7 bases from J, the junction kept 9 bases outside the gene matches. CDR3 sequence (DNA): TGTGCCAGCAGCCAAGATAACGGGGGGACTGAAGAGCAGTACTTC. It translates to CASSQDNGGTEEQYF.

The chain employs TRBV15 and TRBJ2-2, with D unclear. Between the trimmed V and J ends, which lost 0 bases and 4 bases, there was a span of 3 bases. This CDR3 comprises 13 residues. From germline, CDR1 is LNHNV and CDR2 YYDKDF (reference sequence). The CDR3 is CATSRDLTGELFF. The CDR3 bases are TGTGCCACCAGCAGAGATCTCACCGGGGAGCTGTTTTTT.